Presented here are 16 T cell receptor beta chains from one specimen sequenced in a study of T-cell reconstitution after alpha-beta-depleted transplantation in children. Unique molecular identifiers were incorporated when the TCRbeta library was constructed. TCRdb reanalysed the PCR reads using MiXCR and keeps one entry per CDR3 protein. This sample has around 580,000 distinct CDR3 sequences, with about a quarter found just once. The specimen was PBMCs, collected before TCRalphabeta/CD19-depleted stem cell transplant. The receptors stem from a boy younger than two with Wiskott-Aldrich syndrome, due to receive a stem cell transplant.

This clonotype was picked up a small number of times. The chain joins TRBV7-2 to TRBJ1-2, with D unclear. Trimming pared 5 bases from V and 4 bases from J, leaving 8 bases between. Germline V gene lookup returns CDR1 SGHTA and CDR2 FQGNSA. The CDR3 length is 12 residues. The CDR3 nucleotides are TGTGCCAGCAGCAAACGGAGCTATGGCTACACCTTC. Its translation: CASSKRSYGYTF.

J is TRBJ2-3 and V is TRBV5-1; a possible D gene is TRBD1 (6 bases). CDR3 size: 15 residues. Trimming took off 1 base at V and 3 bases at J, with 12 bases between the two ends. Germline V gene sequence: CDR1 SGHRS, CDR2 YFSETQ. Here the CDR3 reads CASSLRDGTTDTQYF. The CDR3 DNA sequence: TGCGCCAGCAGCTTGCGGGACGGGACAACAGATACGCAGTATTTT.

This clonotype was observed once. This rearrangement joins TRBV5-6 to TRBJ2-3, with 12 bases identical to TRBD2. The CDR3 length is 20 residues. Trimming at V came to 4 bases and at J to 0 bases, leaving 15 bases not matched to a gene. Germline values: CDR1 SGHDT, CDR2 YYEEEE. The CDR3 region has the DNA TGTGCCAGCAGCCCAACCCGACCTAGCGGGAGGGTATCTAGCACAGATACGCAGTATTTT. This codes for CASSPTRPSGRVSSTDTQYF. Combining the CDR3 with reference TRBV5-6 and TRBJ2-3 gives the whole variable domain DAGVTQSPTHLIKTRGQQVTLRCSPKSGHDTVSWYQQALGQGPQFIFQYYEEEERQRGNFPDRFSGHQFPNYSSELNVNALLLGDSALYLCASSPTRPSGRVSSTDTQYFGPGTRLTVL.

This clonotype occurred a few times. This chain connects TRBV29-1 to TRBJ2-7; perhaps TRBD1 as D (6 bases). This CDR3 contains 14 residues. The V end lost 5 bases, the J end lost 7 bases, and 21 bases lay between the germline ends. Germline CDR1 and CDR2: SQVTM and ANQGSEA. CDR3 protein: CSVLGQFVIEEQYF. The CDR3 DNA is TGCAGCGTTCTTGGACAGTTCGTTATAGAGGAGCAGTACTTC.

The gene calls are TRBV5-8 and TRBJ1-1; D is perhaps TRBD1 (5 bases). CDR1 and CDR2 (germline): SGHTS, YDEGEE. CDR3 size: 14 residues. Trimming left V 7 bases short and J 4 bases short, with 17 bases between. The CDR3 loop reads CASVPLRGITEAFF. CDR3 DNA sequence: TGTGCCAGCGTTCCCCTACGGGGGATCACTGAAGCTTTCTTT.

V is TRBV5-1 and J is TRBJ2-3; a weak D match, TRBD1 (6 bases). V lost 0 bases to trimming and J lost 4 bases, with 15 bases between them. The germline V gene has CDR1 SGHRS and CDR2 YFSETQ. The CDR3 runs 16 residues. The CDR3 spells CASSLAPRGGSDTQYF. CDR3 DNA: TGCGCCAGCAGCTTGGCCCCCAGGGGCGGGTCAGATACGCAGTATTTT.

In its sample, this clonotype was seen a few times. The V gene is TRBV7-9, the J gene TRBJ2-3; no reliable D call. CDR1 is SEHNR, CDR2 FQNEAQ, per germline (reference sequence). V dropped 7 bases and J dropped 7 bases, with 15 bases sitting between them. The CDR3 runs to 13 residues. CDR3 loop: CASTGATDHTQYF. The DNA for the CDR3 is TGTGCCAGCACCGGCGCGACGGATCATACGCAGTATTTT.

This chain links TRBV5-6 with TRBJ1-6; D remains ambiguous. Germline CDR1 SGHDT, CDR2 YYEEEE. The CDR3 covers 14 residues. Between the trimmed V and J ends, which lost 4 bases and 4 bases, there was a span of 9 bases. The CDR3 loop reads CASSPQEYNSPLHF. The CDR3 DNA sequence: TGTGCCAGCAGCCCGCAGGAGTATAATTCACCCCTCCACTTT.

The chain links TRBV4-1 to TRBJ1-1; 9 bases are a match to TRBD1. Germline CDR1 and CDR2: MGHRA and YSYEKL. The junction had 18 bases not matched to a gene; V was cut back by 5 bases and J by 8 bases. This CDR3 spans 17 amino acids. CDR3 residues: CASSKYPPTGGVEEAFF. CDR3 bases: TGCGCCAGCAGCAAATATCCACCCACAGGGGGCGTAGAAGAAGCTTTCTTT.

This clonotype has just a few counts. CDR3 nucleotides: TGTGCCAGTTTTCGGAGGGGGCGGGAAAACATTCAGTACTTC. It specifies CASFRRGRENIQYF. The chain carries TRBV27 and TRBJ2-4, with a possible D match to TRBD1 (7 bases). V was pared by 9 bases and J by 5 bases, with 17 bases between. The CDR3 runs 14 residues. Germline lookup yields CDR1 MNHEY and CDR2 SMNVEV (reference sequence).

This clonotype has more than one count but fewer than ten. The chain carries TRBV6-5 and TRBJ1-5; D is unclear. The CDR3 runs 16 residues. CDR1 MNHEY and CDR2 SVGAGI come from the germline V gene. The V gene lost 7 bases and the J gene lost 4 bases, with 20 bases spanning the gap. The CDR3 region is CASKDKRGNPNQPQHF. The CDR3 DNA sequence: TGTGCCAGCAAGGATAAGCGGGGTAATCCTAATCAGCCCCAGCATTTT.

This rearrangement joins TRBV4-1 to TRBJ1-4, with unresolved D. There are 12 residues in the CDR3. V was pared by 1 base and J by 8 bases, with 5 bases between. Germline-derived CDR1 and CDR2 are MGHRA and YSYEKL. The CDR3 region is CASSQGFEKLFF. Written as DNA, the CDR3 is TGCGCCAGCAGCCAAGGCTTCGAAAAACTGTTTTTT.

This clonotype was seen a few times. The chain is built from TRBV29-1 and TRBJ2-1; no firm D call. V was trimmed by 6 bases and J by 5 bases, leaving 14 bases between them. CDR1 SQVTM and CDR2 ANQGSEA come from the germline V gene. There are 13 residues in the CDR3. The CDR3 DNA reads as TGCAGCGTCCCTGGTAGGCGGAACAATGAGCAGTTCTTC. Encoded protein: CSVPGRRNNEQFF.

Only a few counts were recorded for this clonotype. The V call is TRBV7-2, the J call TRBJ2-5; D perhaps matches TRBD2 (5 bases). The CDR3 is made up of 14 amino acids. Germline lookup yields CDR1 SGHTA and CDR2 FQGNSA. The V end lost 5 bases, the J end lost 0 bases, and 10 bases lay between the germline ends. The CDR3 protein is CASSEGVNQETQYF. The CDR3 region has the DNA TGTGCCAGCAGCGAGGGAGTAAACCAAGAGACCCAGTACTTC.

This chain links TRBV10-3 with TRBJ2-1; 9 nucleotides align to TRBD2. CDR3 length: 19 amino acids. The germline V gene has CDR1 ENHRY and CDR2 SYGVKD. V trimming: 0 bases; J trimming: 1 base; junction bases outside the gene matches: 10. The CDR3 sequence is CAISESGGSGSLSYNEQFF. The CDR3 nucleotides read TGTGCCATCAGTGAGTCGGGTGGTAGCGGGAGTCTGTCCTACAATGAGCAGTTCTTC.

This clonotype occurred a few times. The genes are TRBV9 and TRBJ2-2; 9 bases agree with TRBD1. CDR1 is SGDLS and CDR2 is YYNGEE in the germline V gene. This CDR3 region has 15 residues. Losses at the gene ends were 4 bases for V and 4 bases for J; bases not matched to a gene: 5. The CDR3 bases are TGTGCCAGCAGCTCGGGGACAGGGCGCACCGGGGAGCTGTTTTTT. Protein sequence: CASSSGTGRTGELFF.